The 31 T cell receptor beta chains reported below all come from one sample, sequenced in a study of blood T cell repertoires in COVID-19. Libraries were prepared by immunoSEQ multiplex PCR; TCRdb keeps only in-frame clonotypes and omits some of them. This sample has over 150,000 clones, with more than 70% found just once. The sequenced sample was peripheral blood. The receptors stem from a young man with active or convalescent COVID-19.

This clone was observed once. This rearrangement joins TRBV10-3 to TRBJ2-2, with D maybe TRBD1 (6 bases). This CDR3 region has 12 residues. V was clipped by 10 bases and J by 8 bases, with 14 bases between them. The germline V gene has CDR1 ENHRY and CDR2 SYGVKD. The CDR3 loop reads CASRFTGGELFF. CDR3 sequence (DNA): TGTGCCAGCCGTTTTACAGGGGGGGAGCTGTTTTTT.

This chain joins TRBV15 and TRBJ2-5; 15 bases line up with TRBD2. Germline V lookup: CDR1 LNHNV, CDR2 YYDKDF (reference sequence). CDR3 length: 15 residues. The V gene end was trimmed by 6 bases and the J gene end by 3 bases; junction bases not matched to a gene: 2. CDR3 region: CATSWTSGGEETQYF. In DNA, the CDR3 is TGTGCCACCAGTTGGACTAGCGGGGGGGAAGAGACCCAGTACTTC.

This clone was found a few times. This sequence joins TRBV9 and TRBJ1-1; TRBD1 matches at 9 bases. The CDR3 loop spans 16 amino acids. Germline trimming cut 0 bases from V and 5 bases from J; bases unmatched to any gene: 8. Looked up from germline, CDR1 is SGDLS and CDR2 is YYNGEE. CDR3 coding DNA: TGTGCCAGCAGCGTAGAGGGACAGGGAGTAGTAACTGAAGCTTTCTTT. Translation: CASSVEGQGVVTEAFF.

This chain uses TRBV18 with TRBJ1-1, with a tentative D call TRBD1 (5 bases). Germline V CDR1 and CDR2: KGHSH, LQKENI. The CDR3 spans 15 residues. The V gene lost 1 base and the J gene lost 4 bases, with 13 bases spanning the gap. The CDR3 reads CASSPQGRVSTEAFF. The CDR3 coding sequence is TGTGCCAGCTCACCACAGGGCAGGGTGAGCACTGAAGCTTTCTTT.

The genes are TRBV4-2 and TRBJ2-3, with a weak D call TRBD1 (6 bases). Trimming shortened V by 0 bases and J by 5 bases, and 18 bases separated the two germline ends. This CDR3 region has 17 residues. CDR1 is LGHNA and CDR2 is YNFKEQ in the germline V gene. The DNA of the CDR3 is TGTGCCAGCAGCCAAGATAGGTGGACAGAAGAGAGAGATACGCAGTATTTT. Translating gives CASSQDRWTEERDTQYF.

V and J are TRBV19 and TRBJ1-5; D might be TRBD1 (6 bases). Between the trimmed V and J ends, which lost 1 base and 0 bases, there was a span of 13 bases. Germline V gives CDR1 LNHDA, CDR2 SQIVND (reference sequence). The CDR3 has 17 residues. The CDR3 DNA reads TGTGCCAGTAGTATAGGGGCTGGACAGCCTAGCAATCAGCCCCAGCATTTT. This codes for CASSIGAGQPSNQPQHF.

The V call is TRBV6-1, the J call TRBJ2-7; the match to TRBD2 covers 8 bases. The germline V gene encodes CDR1 MNHNS and CDR2 SASEGT. The CDR3 sequence is 15 residues long. V was pared by 0 bases and J by 5 bases, with 6 bases of the junction left unmatched. As DNA, the CDR3 is TGTGCCAGCAGTGAAGCTTCGGGAGGGCCGAACGAGCAGTACTTC. Its protein product is CASSEASGGPNEQYF.

This chain connects TRBV7-6 to TRBJ1-5, with 9 bases matching TRBD1. Germline CDR1 SGHVS, CDR2 FNYEAQ. The CDR3 runs to 15 residues. V was clipped by 5 bases and J by 5 bases; unmatched bases: 7. The CDR3 bases are TGTGCCAGCAGCCCGGGACAGGGTCAGCATCAGCCCCAGCATTTT. As protein: CASSPGQGQHQPQHF. Together with reference TRBV7-6 and TRBJ1-5, the CDR3 gives the full variable domain: GAGVSQSPRYKVTKRGQDVALRCDPISGHVSLYWYRQALGQGPEFLTYFNYEAQQDKSGLPNDRFSAERPEGSISTLTIQRTEQRDSAMYRCASSPGQGQHQPQHFGDGTRLSIL.

The chain uses TRBV10-3 and TRBJ2-1; 7 positions agree with TRBD2. Germline V gene sequence: CDR1 ENHRY, CDR2 SYGVKD. CDR3 size: 15 residues. V lost 3 bases and J lost 3; bases outside the gene matches: 5. In DNA form, the CDR3 reads TGTGCCATCAGTGAAAGGGAGGGTGACTACAATGAGCAGTTCTTC. Its protein is CAISEREGDYNEQFF.

The rearrangement uses TRBV7-9 and TRBJ1-2; tentatively, D is TRBD1 (5 bases). This CDR3 comprises 15 residues. Trimming shortened V by 3 bases and J by 5 bases, and 16 bases separated the two germline ends. Looked up from germline, CDR1 is SEHNR and CDR2 is FQNEAQ (reference sequence). The CDR3 DNA follows: TGTGCCAGCAGCTTCACAGGAATAAGGGATTATGGCTACACCTTC. Translating it yields CASSFTGIRDYGYTF.

The gene calls are TRBV11-2 and TRBJ2-4; D uncertain. The CDR3 contains 15 residues. Per germline, CDR1 SGHAT and CDR2 FQNNGV. V lost 4 bases to trimming and J lost 0 bases, with 10 bases between them. The CDR3 nucleotides read TGTGCCAGCAGCTCTAGACCGGTAGCCAAAAACATTCAGTACTTC. It is translated as CASSSRPVAKNIQYF. Full variable domain (outside the CDR3, taken from reference TRBV11-2 and TRBJ2-4): EAGVAQSPRYKIIEKRQSVAFWCNPISGHATLYWYQQILGQGPKLLIQFQNNGVVDDSQLPKDRFSAERLKGVDSTLKIQPAKLEDSAVYLCASSSRPVAKNIQYFGAGTRLSVL.

This sequence joins TRBV6-5 and TRBJ2-1; 10 positions agree with TRBD2. V lost 3 bases to trimming and J lost 10 bases; unmatched junction nucleotides: 9. The germline V gene has CDR1 MNHEY and CDR2 SVGAGI. The CDR3 spans 15 residues. CDR3 sequence reads: CASSYGLAGAGEQFF. CDR3 DNA sequence: TGTGCCAGCAGTTATGGCCTAGCGGGAGCTGGGGAGCAGTTCTTC.

This clone was picked up one time. This chain joins TRBV6-4 and TRBJ1-6; D uncertain. This CDR3 region has 13 residues. With 6 bases removed from V and 4 bases from J, the gap between germline ends came to 7 bases. Germline loops: CDR1 MRHNA, CDR2 SNTAGT. The CDR3: CASREQYNSPLHF. CDR3 bases: TGTGCCAGCAGGGAACAGTATAATTCACCCCTCCACTTT.

The rearrangement joins TRBV15 to TRBJ2-5; 8 bases are shared with TRBD1. V was clipped by 3 bases and J by 4 bases; unmatched bases: 10. Germline V gives CDR1 LNHNV, CDR2 YYDKDF (reference sequence). The CDR3 contains 16 residues. The CDR3 protein is CATSRAQQGVGETQYF. CDR3 coding DNA: TGTGCCACCAGCAGGGCCCAACAGGGGGTAGGAGAGACCCAGTACTTC.

The chain joins TRBV6-2 or TRBV6-3 to TRBJ2-7; perhaps TRBD1 as D (6 bases). V dropped 2 bases and J dropped 2 bases, with 19 bases sitting between them. The germline gives CDR1 MNHEY, CDR2 SVGEGT. The CDR3 runs 17 residues. The CDR3 DNA sequence: TGTGCCAGCAGTTACACCCCCGGGACACCCAACCCCTACGAGCAGTACTTC. This translates into CASSYTPGTPNPYEQYF.

The genes are TRBV19 and TRBJ1-5; TRBD1 might be the D (5 bases). The CDR3 runs 14 residues. Looked up from germline, CDR1 is LNHDA and CDR2 is SQIVND (reference sequence). The V end lost 2 bases, the J end lost 5 bases, and 10 bases lay between the germline ends. In DNA form, the CDR3 reads TGTGCCAGTAGTATACAGGGTTTCGATCAGCCCCAGCATTTT. It yields the protein CASSIQGFDQPQHF.

The chain is built from TRBV27 and TRBJ1-2; no definite D call. The germline V gene has CDR1 MNHEY and CDR2 SMNVEV (reference sequence). There are 13 residues in the CDR3. Trimming took off 2 bases at V and 4 bases at J, with 8 bases between the two ends. The CDR3, as DNA: TGTGCCAGCAGTTTAGTCCCGAGCTATGGCTACACCTTC. Protein product: CASSLVPSYGYTF.

The gene calls are TRBV1 and TRBJ2-7; TRBD2 was called by the table and not checked on the DNA. TRBV1 is a recognized pseudogene. The CDR3 sequence is 17 residues long. The CDR3 loop is CTSSQGGKDGLSYEQYF. The CDR3 DNA reads as TGCACCAGCAGCCAAGGGGGAAAGGACGGACTCTCCTACGAGCAGTACTTC.

The V gene is TRBV6-5, the J gene TRBJ2-3; possible D gene TRBD1, 5 bases. CDR1 MNHEY and CDR2 SVGAGI come from the germline V gene. V shed 7 bases and J shed 0 bases, with 14 bases lying between them. The CDR3 contains 15 residues. The CDR3 region has the DNA TGTGCCAGCAATCAAGGCGGACATAGCACAGATACGCAGTATTTT. Translation: CASNQGGHSTDTQYF.

The genes are TRBV7-2 and TRBJ2-1; 13 nucleotides line up with TRBD2. The V segment lost 1 base and the J segment 3 bases; nucleotides outside the gene matches: 0. This CDR3 is built from 16 residues. The V gene's germline CDR1 is SGHTA and CDR2 FQGNSA. CDR3 amino acids: CASSLGLAGGYNEQFF. Here the CDR3 DNA reads TGTGCCAGCAGCTTAGGACTAGCGGGAGGCTACAATGAGCAGTTCTTC. Full variable domain (remainder filled in from reference TRBV7-2 and TRBJ2-1): GAGVSQSPSNKVTEKGKDVELRCDPISGHTALYWYRQSLGQGLEFLIYFQGNSAPDKSGLPSDRFSAERTGGSVSTLTIQRTQQEDSAVYLCASSLGLAGGYNEQFFGPGTRLTVL.

This clone showed up just once. V is TRBV2 and J is TRBJ2-5; 8 positions match TRBD1. CDR3 size: 13 residues. CDR1 and CDR2 from the germline V gene are SNHLY and FYNNEI. The ends lost 7 bases at V and 5 bases at J; junction bases unmatched: 6. As DNA, the CDR3 is TGTGCCAGCACTAAGGACAGGGCGGAGACCCAGTACTTC. Translating gives CASTKDRAETQYF.

This chain joins TRBV7-9 and TRBJ2-5; no clear D gene. With 0 bases removed from V and 5 bases from J, the gap between germline ends came to 4 bases. The CDR3 contains 12 residues. The V gene's germline CDR1 is SEHNR and CDR2 FQNEAQ (reference sequence). The DNA of the CDR3 is TGTGCCAGCAGCTTAGCGCAGGAGACCCAGTACTTC. Amino acids: CASSLAQETQYF.

V and J are TRBV2 and TRBJ2-3, with 15 bases aligning to TRBD2. Germline values: CDR1 SNHLY, CDR2 FYNNEI. V dropped 6 bases and J dropped 6; count of bases not matched to a gene: 13. This CDR3 comprises 18 residues. The CDR3 region has the DNA TGTGCCAGCAGGCTACTCCCGGGACTAGCGGGAGGAGATGATACGCAGTATTTT. It is translated as CASRLLPGLAGGDDTQYF.

The chain links TRBV5-4 to TRBJ1-4; D perhaps matches TRBD1 (5 bases). Germline V gene lookup returns CDR1 SGHNT and CDR2 YYREEE (reference sequence). The CDR3 is 13 amino acids. Trimming took 3 bases from V and 5 from J, leaving 8 bases between them. CDR3 DNA: TGTGCCAGCAGCTGGGGCGGAAATGAAAAACTGTTTTTT. Protein product: CASSWGGNEKLFF.

The chain is built from TRBV28 and TRBJ2-7; 8 positions agree with TRBD1. The CDR3 contains 13 residues. CDR1 and CDR2 (germline): MDHEN, SYDVKM. After removal of 3 bases from V and 6 bases from J, the junction contained 4 bases not matched to a gene. CDR3 protein: CASSLQGAIEQYF. DNA for the CDR3: TGTGCCAGCAGTTTGCAGGGGGCAATCGAGCAGTACTTC.

The V and J genes are TRBV19 and TRBJ2-7; 10 bases align to TRBD1. The V segment lost 4 bases and the J segment 5 bases; nucleotides outside the gene matches: 5. This CDR3 is 14 amino acids long. CDR1 is LNHDA, CDR2 SQIVND, per germline (reference sequence). CDR3 protein: CASSTTGTGDEQYF. Written as DNA, the CDR3 is TGTGCCAGTAGTACTACCGGGACAGGGGACGAGCAGTACTTC.

The gene calls are TRBV27 and TRBJ1-4, with no clear D. V shed 9 bases and J shed 4 bases, with 9 bases lying between them. Germline V gene sequence: CDR1 MNHEY, CDR2 SMNVEV (reference sequence). The CDR3 length is 12 residues. The CDR3 protein is CASGRGNEKLFF. In DNA, the CDR3 is TGTGCCAGTGGCCGCGGTAATGAAAAACTGTTTTTT.

The gene calls are TRBV4-1 and TRBJ1-5; possibly TRBD1 for D (5 bases). Germline V CDR1 and CDR2: MGHRA, YSYEKL. This CDR3 contains 16 residues. Trimming pared 4 bases from V and 6 bases from J, leaving 19 bases between. The DNA of the CDR3 is TGCGCCAGCAGCCCCCAGATCGACAGCCTGCGTCAGCCCCAGCATTTT. Protein: CASSPQIDSLRQPQHF.

This clone was observed once. The chain combines TRBV27 with TRBJ2-1; the D is unclear. V lost 5 bases and J 4 bases, leaving 12 bases between the germline ends. The CDR3 covers 14 residues. CDR1 and CDR2 (germline): MNHEY, SMNVEV (reference sequence). The CDR3 sequence: CASSPLTSYNEQFF. In DNA form, the CDR3 reads TGTGCCAGCAGTCCCCTCACAAGTTACAATGAGCAGTTCTTC.

The chain employs TRBV5-6 and TRBJ1-3; tentative D call: TRBD1 (6 bases). V gave up 6 bases and J gave up 0 bases, with 13 bases separating them. The CDR3 has 15 residues. CDR1 SGHDT and CDR2 YYEEEE come from the germline V gene. The CDR3 is CASTITGRSGNTIYF. The CDR3 coding sequence is TGTGCCAGCACTATTACAGGGCGCTCTGGAAACACCATATATTTT.

The chain combines TRBV2 with TRBJ1-6; TRBD1 matches at 12 bases. The CDR3 sequence is 14 residues long. V was clipped by 6 bases and J by 10 bases; unmatched bases: 4. Germline V gives CDR1 SNHLY, CDR2 FYNNEI. The CDR3 coding sequence is TGTGCCAGCAGCGGGGACAGGGGGCTCTCACCCCTCCACTTT. Protein product: CASSGDRGLSPLHF. The variable domain in full, with the rest retrieved from reference TRBV2 and TRBJ1-6, is EPEVTQTPSHQVTQMGQEVILRCVPISNHLYFYWYRQILGQKVEFLVSFYNNEISEKSEIFDDQFSVERPDGSNFTLKIRSTKLEDSAMYFCASSGDRGLSPLHFGNGTRLTVT.